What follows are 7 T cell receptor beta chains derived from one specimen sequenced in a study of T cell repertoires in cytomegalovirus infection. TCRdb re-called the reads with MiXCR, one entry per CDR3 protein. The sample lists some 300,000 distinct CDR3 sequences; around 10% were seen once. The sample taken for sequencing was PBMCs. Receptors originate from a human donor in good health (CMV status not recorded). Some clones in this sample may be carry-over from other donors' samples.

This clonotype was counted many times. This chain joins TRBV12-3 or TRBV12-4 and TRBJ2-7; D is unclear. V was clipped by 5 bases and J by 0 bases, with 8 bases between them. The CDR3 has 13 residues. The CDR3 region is CASSPTTSYEQYF. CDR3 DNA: TGTGCCAGCAGTCCAACAACCTCCTACGAGCAGTACTTC.

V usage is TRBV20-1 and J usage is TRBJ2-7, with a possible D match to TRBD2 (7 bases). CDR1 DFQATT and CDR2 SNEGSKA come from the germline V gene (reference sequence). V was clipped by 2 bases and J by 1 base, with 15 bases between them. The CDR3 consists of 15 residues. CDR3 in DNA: TGCAGTGCTAGACCTTCGCGGGGGACATCCTACGAGCAGTACTTC. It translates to CSARPSRGTSYEQYF.

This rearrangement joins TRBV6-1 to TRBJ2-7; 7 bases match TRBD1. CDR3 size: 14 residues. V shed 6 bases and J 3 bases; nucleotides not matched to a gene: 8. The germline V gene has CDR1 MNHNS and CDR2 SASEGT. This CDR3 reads CASRTGTAIYEQYV. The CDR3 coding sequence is TGTGCCAGCAGGACCGGGACAGCCATCTACGAGCAGTACGTC.

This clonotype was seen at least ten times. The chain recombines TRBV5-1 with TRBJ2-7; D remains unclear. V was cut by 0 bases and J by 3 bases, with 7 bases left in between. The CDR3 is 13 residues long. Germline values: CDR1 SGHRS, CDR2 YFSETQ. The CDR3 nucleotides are TGCGCCAGCAGCTTGGACATGGGCTACGAGCAGTACGTC. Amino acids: CASSLDMGYEQYV.

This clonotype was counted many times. The CDR3 bases are TGTGCCAGCAGCTTAGCGCGCGTGGTGAACACTGAAGCTTTCTTT. The encoded protein is CASSLARVVNTEAFF. The chain has TRBV7-2 and TRBJ1-1, with D unclear. Germline CDR1 SGHTA, CDR2 FQGNSA. This CDR3 contains 15 residues. Trimming removed 0 bases from V and 0 bases from J, with 8 bases in between. Variable domain in full (rest from reference TRBV7-2 and TRBJ1-1): GAGVSQSPSNKVTEKGKDVELRCDPISGHTALYWYRQSLGQGLEFLIYFQGNSAPDKSGLPSDRFSAERTGGSVSTLTIQRTQQEDSAVYLCASSLARVVNTEAFFGQGTRLTVV.

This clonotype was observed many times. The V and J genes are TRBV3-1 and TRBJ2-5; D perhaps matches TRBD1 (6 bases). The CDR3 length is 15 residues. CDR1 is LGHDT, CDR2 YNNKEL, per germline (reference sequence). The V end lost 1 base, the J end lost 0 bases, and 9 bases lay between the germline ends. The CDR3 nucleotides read TGTGCCAGCAGCCAAGGGACAGTTAACCAAGAGACCCAGTACTTC. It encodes CASSQGTVNQETQYF.

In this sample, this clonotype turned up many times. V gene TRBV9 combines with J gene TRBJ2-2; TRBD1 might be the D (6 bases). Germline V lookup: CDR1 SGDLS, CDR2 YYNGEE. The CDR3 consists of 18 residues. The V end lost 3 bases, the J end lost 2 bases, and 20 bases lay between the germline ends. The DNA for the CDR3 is TGTGCCAGCAGCGAGAACAGGGAAATCGTTAGCAACACCGGGGAGCTGTTTTTT. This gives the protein CASSENREIVSNTGELFF.